This T cell receptor beta chain was captured by sequencing in a study of T cell responses to AZD1222 COVID-19 vaccine. The CDR3 spans 14 residues. Germline V gene sequence: CDR1 SGHVS, CDR2 FQNEAQ. V dropped 1 base and J dropped 7 bases, with 13 bases sitting between them. The assay was immunoSEQ multiplex PCR, and TCRdb's table has in-frame clones only and misses some. The table shows over 85,000 clones, with roughly 89% occurring only once. The sample in question was peripheral blood, obtained on day 0 of AZD1222 vaccination. This clonotype originated in an adult in good health. This sequence joins TRBV7-8 and TRBJ1-2; D call uncertain. The CDR3 region is CASSLGGPTGGYTF. Here the CDR3 DNA reads TGTGCCAGCAGCTTAGGCGGGCCCACCGGTGGCTACACCTTC.